Below, one T cell receptor beta chain is given with its context. This clonotype was picked up a small number of times. Its antigen target is currently unknown. Base qualities are missing; no much larger clone stands one base away. The sequencer was an Illumina HiSeq 2500. TCR beta libraries were prepared by quantitative 5'-RACE with molecular barcodes. From the authors' description of their analysis: A new computational method based on a probabilistic model of VDJ rearrangement was used to identify disease-linked TCR variants. TCRdb reran the public reads through fastp at Q25 and MiXCR, keeping productive beta chains. Here each entry gathers all rows of one CDR3 protein and keeps the most common genes and DNA. The V and J calls were not made by the authors but by TCRdb's processing. This sample is represented by some 840,000 distinct CDR3 sequences; over 9.5% of them were singletons. The top ten clonotypes cover under 0.6% of the sample.

Per the germline V gene, KGHSH is the CDR1 and LQKENI is the CDR2. V gives up 3 bases and J gives up 3 bases, and the segment between their germline ends measures 14 bases. The CDR3 holds 15 amino acids from the cysteine to the phenylalanine. Here the CDR3 DNA is all that survives: 45 bases in frame from base 1. This record belongs to a study of CD8 T cells in ankylosing spondylitis (dated by TCRdb to about 2017). In the study overall: The study profiled T cell receptor beta repertoires in healthy donors and ankylosing spondylitis patients to find disease-linked TCR variants. The full study cohort comprised 20 to 25 ankylosing spondylitis patients and 110 or so healthy donors. Samples of peripheral blood were taken, and for ankylosing spondylitis patients, synovial fluid was collected as well.

Broader findings and caveats from the paper: Some of the motif variants had been reported before in the synovial fluid and blood of reactive arthritis patients, a finding that suggests common disease-initiation mechanisms. The disease-linked clones showed a CD8+ phenotype and occurred at relatively low frequencies in peripheral blood. According to the report, matched synovial fluid samples from ankylosing spondylitis patients were significantly enriched for the disease-linked clones. Blood from ankylosing spondylitis patients appeared to be characterized by a TCR beta motif composed of about 8 highly homologous amino acid variants.

The rearranged chain carries TRBV18 and TRBJ1-1; the D region possibly corresponds to TRBD1 (5 bases align). Specimen: blood, either unsorted or a sorted T cell fraction (not recorded which). This TCR was recovered from a male donor with ankylosing spondylitis. This receptor carries the CDR3 CASSPRVVGYTEAFF. DNA sequence: TGTGCCAGCTCACCCAGGGTCGTGGGGTACACTGAAGCTTTCTTT.